Sequencing of this T cell receptor (beta chain) was carried out in a study of graft-versus-host responses after intestinal transplantation. For the study at large: Multivisceral, liver-intestinal, or isolated intestinal grafts were transplanted into recipients. Every recipient had anti-thymocyte globulin induction and about three years of tacrolimus plus steroids.

This table comes from immunoSEQ multiplex PCR, and its TCRdb copy is limited to in-frame clones, with some not included. The sample records around 100,000 clones, roughly 92% being singletons. General study findings and limits: Graft-donor T cell macrochimerism coincided with high graft-versus-host to host-versus-graft clonal ratios in allografts. GvH clones were identified in recipient marrow, with some first appearing in ileum or blood.

Notes on this clone: Its specificity is not known.

CDR1 is SGHDN, CDR2 FVKESK, per germline. V was trimmed by 5 bases and J by 2 bases, leaving 6 bases between them. There are 12 residues in the CDR3. The sequence derives from a human donor who was the organ donor for an intestinal transplant. This sequence joins TRBV14 and TRBJ1-1, with D uncertain. The input for sequencing was unstimulated CD4+ T cells sorted from spleen or lymph node cells, taken before transplant. The CDR3 loop reads CASSRVNTEAFF. The CDR3 DNA is TGTGCCAGCAGCAGGGTTAACACTGAAGCTTTCTTT. Full variable domain (outside the CDR3, taken from reference TRBV14 and TRBJ1-1): EAGVTQFPSHSVIEKGQTVTLRCDPISGHDNLYWYRRVMGKEIKFLLHFVKESKQDESGMPNNRFLAERTGGTYSTLKVQPAELEDSGVYFCASSRVNTEAFFGQGTRLTVV.